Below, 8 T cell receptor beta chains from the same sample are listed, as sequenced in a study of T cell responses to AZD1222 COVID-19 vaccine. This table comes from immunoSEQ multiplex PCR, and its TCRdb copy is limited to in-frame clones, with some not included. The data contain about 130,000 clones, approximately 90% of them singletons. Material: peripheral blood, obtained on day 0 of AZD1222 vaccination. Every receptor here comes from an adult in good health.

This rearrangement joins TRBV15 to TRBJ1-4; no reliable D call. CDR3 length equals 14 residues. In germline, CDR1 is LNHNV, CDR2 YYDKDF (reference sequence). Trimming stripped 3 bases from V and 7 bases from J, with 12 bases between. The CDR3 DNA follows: TGTGCCACCAGCAGCGATCCCCTTGGTGAAAAACTGTTTTTT. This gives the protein CATSSDPLGEKLFF.

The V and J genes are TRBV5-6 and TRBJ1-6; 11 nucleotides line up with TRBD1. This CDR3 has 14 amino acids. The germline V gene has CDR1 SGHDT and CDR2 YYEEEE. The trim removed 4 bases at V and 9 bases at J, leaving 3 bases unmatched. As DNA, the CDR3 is TGTGCCAGCAGCATGGGACAGGGGGTTTCACCCCTCCACTTT. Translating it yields CASSMGQGVSPLHF.

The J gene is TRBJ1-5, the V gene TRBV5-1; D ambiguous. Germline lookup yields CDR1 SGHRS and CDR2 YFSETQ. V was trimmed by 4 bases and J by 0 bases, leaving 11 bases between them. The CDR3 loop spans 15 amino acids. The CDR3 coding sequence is TGCGCCAGCAGCCCGGGCCTTCATAGCAATCAGCCCCAGCATTTT. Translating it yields CASSPGLHSNQPQHF. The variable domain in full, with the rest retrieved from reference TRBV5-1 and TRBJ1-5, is KAGVTQTPRYLIKTRGQQVTLSCSPISGHRSVSWYQQTPGQGLQFLFEYFSETQRNKGNFPGRFSGRQFSNSRSEMNVSTLELGDSALYLCASSPGLHSNQPQHFGDGTRLSIL.

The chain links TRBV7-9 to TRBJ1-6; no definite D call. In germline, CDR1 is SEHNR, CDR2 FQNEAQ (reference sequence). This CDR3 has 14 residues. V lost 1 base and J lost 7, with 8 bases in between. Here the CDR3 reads CASSLGSGNSPLHF. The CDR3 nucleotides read TGTGCCAGCAGCTTAGGTTCTGGCAATTCACCCCTCCACTTT.

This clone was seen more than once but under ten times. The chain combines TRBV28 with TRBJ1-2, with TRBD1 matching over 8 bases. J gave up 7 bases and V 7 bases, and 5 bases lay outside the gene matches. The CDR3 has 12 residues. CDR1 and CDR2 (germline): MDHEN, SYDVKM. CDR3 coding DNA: TGTGCCAGCACTCGAACAGGGGGTGGCTACACCTTC. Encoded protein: CASTRTGGGYTF.

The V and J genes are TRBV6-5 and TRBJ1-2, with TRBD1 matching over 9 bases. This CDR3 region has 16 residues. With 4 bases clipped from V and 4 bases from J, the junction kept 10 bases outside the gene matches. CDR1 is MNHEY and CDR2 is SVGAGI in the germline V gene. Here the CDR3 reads CASSSDLGQGVYGYTF. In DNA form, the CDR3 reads TGTGCCAGCAGTTCAGACCTGGGACAGGGAGTCTATGGCTACACCTTC.

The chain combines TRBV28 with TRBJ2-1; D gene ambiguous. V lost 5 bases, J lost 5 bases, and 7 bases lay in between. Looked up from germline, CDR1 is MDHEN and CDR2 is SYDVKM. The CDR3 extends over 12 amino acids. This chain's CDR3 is CASSVGNNEQFF. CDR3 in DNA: TGTGCCAGCAGTGTTGGAAACAATGAGCAGTTCTTC.

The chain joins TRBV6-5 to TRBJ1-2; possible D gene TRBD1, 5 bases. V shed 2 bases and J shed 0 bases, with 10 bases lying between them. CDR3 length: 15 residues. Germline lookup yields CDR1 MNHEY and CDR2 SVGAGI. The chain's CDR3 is CASSYRRGANYGYTF. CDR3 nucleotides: TGTGCCAGCAGTTACCGCCGGGGGGCTAACTATGGCTACACCTTC.